The rows below give T cell receptor beta chains drawn from one sample of a study of blood T cell repertoires in COVID-19. Libraries were prepared by immunoSEQ multiplex PCR; TCRdb keeps only in-frame clonotypes and omits some of them. The repertoire includes 200,000 to 250,000 clones, 65% to 90% of them detected once, and around 10% sits in the top ten. Sequencing was performed on peripheral blood. The receptors shown here come from a man aged 50 to 59 with COVID-19, enrolled during active disease. The CDR3 runs from the conserved cysteine through the conserved F or W. A D gene is named only where the DNA matches it firmly. For some rows the clone size is stated as once, few or many, or as a class when expanded; others skip it.

v_gene	d_gene	abundance	j_gene	CDR3nt	CDR3aa
TRBV6-5	TRBD2	NA	TRBJ2-1	TGTGCCAGCAGCAGTACTAGCGGAGCCTACAATGAGCAGTTCTTC	CASSSTSGAYNEQFF
TRBV14	NA	NA	TRBJ1-2	TGTGCCAGCAGCCAAGGGACAGCTTCTAACTATGGCTACACCTTC	CASSQGTASNYGYTF
TRBV14	TRBD1	NA	TRBJ1-5	TGTGCCAGCAGCCAAGAAGGGGACAGGGGAAGGCAGCCCCAGCATTTT	CASSQEGDRGRQPQHF
TRBV30	NA	NA	TRBJ1-2	TGTGCCTACGGACAGTCCTATGGCTACACCTTC	CAYGQSYGYTF
TRBV6-5	NA	NA	TRBJ1-1	TGTGCCAGCAGTCGGGGGATGAACACTGAAGCTTTCTTT	CASSRGMNTEAFF
TRBV29-1	NA	NA	TRBJ1-3	TGCAGCGTTTCAATTGGAAACACCATATATTTT	CSVSIGNTIYF
TRBV5-4	NA	NA	TRBJ2-2	TGTGCCAGCAGCATAGGATTGGGGGGGAACACCGGGGAGCTGTTTTTT	CASSIGLGGNTGELFF
TRBV19	TRBD1	NA	TRBJ2-5	TGTGCCAGTGCTAGACAGGGGGCATTATCAGGGGAGACCCAGTACTTC	CASARQGALSGETQYF
TRBV7-6	TRBD2	NA	TRBJ2-3	TGTGCCAGCAGCTTATTTGGACTAGCGGGGGGGGACACAGATACGCAGTATTTT	CASSLFGLAGGDTDTQYF
TRBV9	NA	NA	TRBJ1-2	TGTGCCAGCAGCGTACGGGATCTGGATGGCTACACCTTC	CASSVRDLDGYTF
TRBV5-1	NA	NA	TRBJ2-5	TGCGCCAGCAGCTTGGCTTCCCTACCGGGGACCCAGTACTTC	CASSLASLPGTQYF
TRBV3-1/TRBV3-2	TRBD1	NA	TRBJ2-7	TGTGCCAGCAGCCAACAGGGGGCGGTCTACGAGCAGTACTTC	CASSQQGAVYEQYF
TRBV5-4	TRBD1	NA	TRBJ2-1	TGTGCCAGCAGCCAAAGACAGGGTAGGAATGAGCAGTTCTTC	CASSQRQGRNEQFF
TRBV2	TRBD1	NA	TRBJ1-3	TGTGCCAGCAGTGAAAATTTTGGGACAGGGGGCGATTTTGGTTCGGCTGGAAACACCATATATTTT	CASSENFGTGGDFGSAGNTIYF
TRBV4-1	TRBD2	NA	TRBJ2-1	TGCGCCAGCAGCCACTTAGCGGGAGGGTACAATGAGCAGTTCTTC	CASSHLAGGYNEQFF
TRBV7-9	TRBD1	NA	TRBJ1-3	TGTGCCAGCAGCTTAGTCTCGGGACAGGGTAGAAACACCATATATTTT	CASSLVSGQGRNTIYF
TRBV19	TRBD2	NA	TRBJ2-1	TGTGCCAGTAGTATGGGGGGGGGAGCCCTCGTCTTC	CASSMGGGALVF
TRBV19	TRBD1	once	TRBJ1-5	TGTGCCAGTAGTATAGGACAGGGGGCGAGCAATCAGCCCCAGCATTTT	CASSIGQGASNQPQHF
TRBV5-1	TRBD1	NA	TRBJ1-2	TGCGCCAGCAGCTTGGGACAGGGTAGCAGTGGCTACACCTTC	CASSLGQGSSGYTF
TRBV10-1	TRBD1	NA	TRBJ1-1	TGCGCCAGCAGTGTGAACCGGTTAGGGACAGACCTGAACACTGAAGCTTTCTTT	CASSVNRLGTDLNTEAFF
TRBV27	TRBD1	NA	TRBJ2-7	TGTGCCAGCAGTTTAGTTGGGACAGGGGTCTACGAGCAGTACTTC	CASSLVGTGVYEQYF
TRBV5-4	TRBD1	NA	TRBJ2-1	TGTGCCAGCAGCTTGGATCGGACAGGGGGGAATGAGCAGTTCTTC	CASSLDRTGGNEQFF
TRBV7-8	TRBD1	NA	TRBJ2-2	TGTGCCAGCAGACCGACGCGCACAGGGGTTGACACCGGGGAGCTGTTTTTT	CASRPTRTGVDTGELFF
TRBV7-3	NA	NA	TRBJ2-2	TGTGCCAGCAGCTTGGGACTTGACACCGGGGAGCTGTTTTTT	CASSLGLDTGELFF
TRBV6-1	NA	NA	TRBJ1-3	TGTGCCAGCAGTGAAAATGTCGGGGAACTTGCTGGAAACACCATATATTTT	CASSENVGELAGNTIYF
TRBV6-2/TRBV6-3	NA	NA	TRBJ2-7	TGTGCCAGCAGTTACGCACCGGGACTGGGGGGCTACGAGCAGTACTTC	CASSYAPGLGGYEQYF
TRBV5-1	TRBD1	NA	TRBJ2-5	TGCGCCAGCAGCACCGGGACAGGGTGGGAGACCCAGTACTTC	CASSTGTGWETQYF
TRBV7-3	NA	NA	TRBJ1-1	TGTGCCAGCAGCTTAAATCGGGGTGAAGCTTTCTTT	CASSLNRGEAFF
TRBV30	TRBD1	NA	TRBJ2-7	TGTGCCTGGAGTCGGTGGGGACAGGGGGCCGGGGAGCAGTACTTC	CAWSRWGQGAGEQYF